This T cell receptor beta chain was obtained from a study of shared clonotypes between healthy human individuals. Study background: The people who gave samples were two women and a few men aged 18 to 49. Study-wide points: Several donors had around 5% of their naive CD4 clonotypes in common.

CD45RO-negative CD8 cells positively selected for CCR7 made up the naive population, which excluded terminally differentiated effector memory CD45RA+ cells. With respect to this clone: The antigen is undetermined.

This CDR3 spans 14 amino acids. From germline, CDR1 is SGHDT and CDR2 YYEEEE. Trimming removed 4 bases from V and 6 bases from J, with 16 bases in between. The authors loaded roughly 180 ng DNA, roughly 33,000 T cell genomes, into sorted-subset replicate PCRs. TCRdb's copy holds only in-frame clones and misses some; the assay was immunoSEQ multiplex PCR. The data hold hundreds of thousands of clones, with around 95% observed a single time. The sequence was obtained from a woman aged 25 to 45 in good health. The specimen was naive CD8+ T cells sorted from blood. The J gene is TRBJ1-2, the V gene TRBV5-6, with a tentative D call TRBD1 (6 bases). The CDR3, as DNA: TGTGCCAGCAGCCCCGGAGGGGGTTTACATGGCTACACCTTC. Translating gives CASSPGGGLHGYTF.